These 9 T cell receptor beta chains share one sample of origin, sequenced in a study of patients and donors after allogeneic stem cell transplantation. TCRdb fed the RT-PCR reads into MiXCR, producing one record per CDR3 protein. The top ten clones hold 5.5% to 6.5% of a sample with some 880,000 distinct CDR3 sequences, over 15% of them seen once. The sample consisted of blood, either unsorted or a sorted T cell fraction (not recorded which). These receptors were taken from a human donor who was either an allogeneic HSCT recipient or a stem cell or donor lymphocyte infusion donor (not recorded which). It is not recorded whose cells these are; they may come from a transplant donor.

The rearrangement joins TRBV12-3 or TRBV12-4 to TRBJ1-4, with 8 bases fitting TRBD1. The CDR3 is 16 residues long. After removal of 5 bases from V and 7 bases from J, the junction contained 12 bases not matched to a gene. The CDR3 loop is CASSGPGQAGGEKLFF. The CDR3 region has the DNA TGTGCCAGCAGTGGCCCGGGACAGGCTGGTGGTGAAAAACTGTTTTTT.

This clonotype was counted between two and nine times. This chain joins TRBV5-1 and TRBJ1-2, with no clear D. CDR3 length equals 14 residues. V lost 0 bases and J 3 bases, leaving 9 bases between the germline ends. Per the germline V gene, CDR1 is SGHRS and CDR2 is YFSETQ. CDR3 DNA: TGCGCCAGCAGCTTGGGTCAGATAGACTATGGCTACACCTTC. Its translation is CASSLGQIDYGYTF.

In this sample, this clonotype turned up a few times. The J gene is TRBJ1-2, the V gene TRBV9; TRBD1 aligns across 7 bases. The CDR3 is 15 amino acids. Per the germline V gene, CDR1 is SGDLS and CDR2 is YYNGEE. Unmatched junction bases numbered 5, after V lost 0 bases and J lost 3 bases. This chain's CDR3 is CASSVGGGKDYGYTF. In DNA, the CDR3 is TGTGCCAGCAGCGTAGGAGGGGGCAAGGACTATGGCTACACCTTC.

The chain has TRBV7-6 and TRBJ1-5; no clear D. The ends were cut back, 1 base at V and 7 bases at J, with 11 bases in the middle. This CDR3 is 14 amino acids long. The germline gives CDR1 SGHVS, CDR2 FNYEAQ. This chain's CDR3 is CASSLDMVGQPQHF. The CDR3 nucleotides are TGTGCCAGCAGCTTAGATATGGTGGGCCAGCCCCAGCATTTT. The whole variable domain, filled in from reference TRBV7-6 and TRBJ1-5, reads GAGVSQSPRYKVTKRGQDVALRCDPISGHVSLYWYRQALGQGPEFLTYFNYEAQQDKSGLPNDRFSAERPEGSISTLTIQRTEQRDSAMYRCASSLDMVGQPQHFGDGTRLSIL.

This clonotype was detected many times. CDR3 DNA: TGTGCCAGCAGCCAAGATCAAGGGGGCACGCAGTATTTT. Translating it yields CASSQDQGGTQYF. This chain connects TRBV4-2 to TRBJ2-3; TRBD1 agrees at 7 bases. The germline CDR1 and CDR2 sequences are LGHNA and YNFKEQ. This CDR3 contains 13 residues. V lost 0 bases to trimming and J lost 9 bases; unmatched junction nucleotides: 3.

The chain combines TRBV20-1 with TRBJ2-7; D possibly matches TRBD1 or TRBD2 (6 bases each). This CDR3 is 13 amino acids long. Germline V CDR1 and CDR2: DFQATT, SNEGSKA (reference sequence). Trimming removed 3 bases from V and 3 bases from J, with 12 bases in between. As DNA, the CDR3 is TGCAGTGCTAGCGGGGGCACCCACTACGAGCAGTACTTC. Amino acids: CSASGGTHYEQYF.

CDR3 sequence reads: CASLDYGLAGGPISTGELFF. DNA of the CDR3: TGTGCCAGCCTCGACTATGGACTAGCGGGAGGGCCGATCTCTACCGGGGAGCTGTTTTTT. The V call is TRBV6-2 or TRBV6-3, the J call TRBJ2-2; TRBD2 matches 15 bases. V lost 8 bases, J lost 5 bases, and 18 bases stayed unmatched. The CDR3 has 20 amino acids. Germline V gene lookup returns CDR1 MNHEY and CDR2 SVGEGT.

This clonotype was seen repeatedly, ten times or more. The genes are TRBV5-6 and TRBJ2-1, with 10 bases fitting TRBD1. After removal of 0 bases from V and 6 bases from J, the junction contained 9 bases not matched to a gene. CDR1 SGHDT and CDR2 YYEEEE come from the germline V gene. The CDR3 extends over 17 amino acids. This chain's CDR3 is CASSLVVGDRGSNEQFF. The CDR3 DNA reads TGTGCCAGCAGCTTGGTAGTAGGGGACAGGGGTTCCAATGAGCAGTTCTTC.

The chain is built from TRBV5-1 and TRBJ1-1, with TRBD1 as a possible D gene (5 bases). Germline CDR1 SGHRS, CDR2 YFSETQ. V gave up 0 bases and J gave up 4 bases, with 16 bases separating them. This CDR3 contains 16 residues. The CDR3 sequence: CASSLARGQGVTEAFF. The CDR3 DNA reads as TGCGCCAGCAGCTTGGCCCGGGGTCAGGGCGTCACTGAAGCTTTCTTT.